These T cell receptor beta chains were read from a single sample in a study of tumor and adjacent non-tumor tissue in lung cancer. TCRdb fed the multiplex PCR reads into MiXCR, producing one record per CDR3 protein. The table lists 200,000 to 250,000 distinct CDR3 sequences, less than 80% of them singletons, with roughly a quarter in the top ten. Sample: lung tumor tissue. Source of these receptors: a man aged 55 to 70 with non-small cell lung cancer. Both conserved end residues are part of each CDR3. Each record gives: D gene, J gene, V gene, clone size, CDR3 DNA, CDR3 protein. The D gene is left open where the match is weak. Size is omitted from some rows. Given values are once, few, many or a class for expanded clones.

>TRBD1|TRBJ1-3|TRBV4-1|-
TGCGCCAGCAGCCTCGCAGACAGGGGATCTGGAAACACCATATATTTT
CASSLADRGSGNTIYF
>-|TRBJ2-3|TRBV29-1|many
TGCAGCGTTGAAGATCTGAGTGCCCTCCTCGATACGCAGTATTTT
CSVEDLSALLDTQYF
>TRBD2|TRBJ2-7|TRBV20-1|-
TGCAGTGCTAGATATCTCGGGGGGGTAAGACAGTACGAGCAGTACTTC
CSARYLGGVRQYEQYF
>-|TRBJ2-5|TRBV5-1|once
TGCGCCAGCAGCTTGGTAGGGCAATCACAAGAGATCCAGTACTTC
CASSLVGQSQEIQYF
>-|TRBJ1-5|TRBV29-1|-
TGCAGCGTTAGACAGTCTAAGAATCAGTCCCAGCATTTT
CSVRQSKNQSQHF
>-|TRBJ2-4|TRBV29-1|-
TGCAGCGTTGTCAGCCTAACCAAAAACATTCAGTACTTC
CSVVSLTKNIQYF
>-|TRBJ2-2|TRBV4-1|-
TGCGCCAGCAGCCAAGGAATGGATGGAACTACCGGGGAGCTGTTTTTT
CASSQGMDGTTGELFF
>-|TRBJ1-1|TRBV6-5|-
TGTGCCTGCAGCCTACGAGGAGGGGGGACTGAAGCTTTCTTT
CACSLRGGGTEAFF
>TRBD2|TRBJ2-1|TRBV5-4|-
TGTGCCAGCCCCACCTTAAACAGGGGGACTAGCGCAAGAGCCTACAATGAGCAGTTCTTC
CASPTLNRGTSARAYNEQFF
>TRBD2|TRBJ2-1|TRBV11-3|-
TGTGCCAGAAGCCCCCGGGGACTAGTTTTCGATGAGCAGTTCTTC
CARSPRGLVFDEQFF
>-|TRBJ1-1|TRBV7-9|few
TGTGCCAGCAGGGAGGAAGGGAGAGTGGGCGCTGAAGCTTTCTTT
CASREEGRVGAEAFF
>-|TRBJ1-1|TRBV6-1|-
TGTGCCAGCAGTCCTATTGGCAGCATGAACACCGAAGCTTTCTTT
CASSPIGSMNTEAFF
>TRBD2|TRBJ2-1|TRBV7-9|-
TGTGCCAGCAGCCGCGAGCTAGCGGGAGTTCATAAGCAGTTCTTC
CASSRELAGVHKQFF
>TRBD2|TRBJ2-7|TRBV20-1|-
TGCAGTGCTAGACCGCCGGGACTAGCGTACGAGCAGTACTTC
CSARPPGLAYEQYF
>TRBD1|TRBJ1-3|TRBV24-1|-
TGTGCCACCAGTGGCCGTCACAGGGGAGGAAACACCATATATTTT
CATSGRHRGGNTIYF
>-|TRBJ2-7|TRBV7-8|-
TGTGCCAGCAGCTTAGCGCCGCACAGTCCCTACGAGCAGTACTTC
CASSLAPHSPYEQYF